These 9 T cell receptor beta chains share one sample of origin, sequenced in a study of T-cell memory formation after mild COVID-19. Via MiXCR, TCRdb re-called the 5' RACE reads, giving one row per CDR3 protein. Among fewer than 300,000 distinct CDR3 sequences listed, approximately 19% were seen once. The sample taken for sequencing was PBMCs or a T cell subset sorted from them (not recorded which). These receptors originate from a man aged 18 to 29 who had mild COVID-19 (a few samples of this study predate the infection). Cell type and time point are not known.

This clonotype was recorded once. The chain has TRBV4-1 and TRBJ2-5; the match to TRBD2 covers 8 bases. Per germline, CDR1 MGHRA and CDR2 YSYEKL. The V and J ends lost 1 base and 5 bases, in that order; junction bases with no gene match: 6. CDR3 length: 15 residues. DNA for the CDR3: TGCGCCAGCAGCCAAGCACTAGCGGAGACGGAGACCCAGTACTTC. The encoded protein is CASSQALAETETQYF.

The chain recombines TRBV6-6 with TRBJ1-5, with a possible D match to TRBD1 (6 bases). The CDR3 consists of 15 residues. V lost 2 bases and J 7 bases, leaving 15 bases between the germline ends. Germline V CDR1 and CDR2: MNHNY, SVGAGI (reference sequence). The CDR3 loop reads CASSYTQGSGQPQHF. The CDR3 nucleotides are TGTGCCAGCAGTTACACACAGGGAAGCGGCCAGCCCCAGCATTTT.

This rearrangement joins TRBV6-1 to TRBJ2-7; D may correspond to TRBD1 or TRBD2 (5 bases each). Germline V lookup: CDR1 MNHNS, CDR2 SASEGT. There are 15 residues in the CDR3. V gave up 2 bases and J gave up 4 bases, with 15 bases separating them. The chain's CDR3 is CASSELSGRGYEQYV. In DNA form, the CDR3 reads TGTGCCAGCAGTGAATTGTCAGGGCGCGGGTACGAGCAGTACGTC.

This clonotype was detected a few times. The rearrangement joins TRBV5-1 to TRBJ1-6; tentative D call: TRBD1 (6 bases). The CDR3 extends over 17 amino acids. Trimming stripped 0 bases from V and 7 bases from J, with 17 bases between. In germline, CDR1 is SGHRS, CDR2 YFSETQ. The CDR3 nucleotides are TGCGCCAGCAGCTTGGCGGGGGGCCTCATAGGGAATTCACCCCTCCACTTT. Translation: CASSLAGGLIGNSPLHF.

The V call is TRBV7-3, the J call TRBJ2-3; 10 bases are a match to TRBD2. This CDR3 comprises 15 residues. Germline trimming cut 5 bases from V and 1 base from J; bases unmatched to any gene: 3. The germline CDR1 and CDR2 sequences are SGHTA and FQGTGA. The CDR3 loop is CASSTSGVRTDTQYF. DNA for the CDR3: TGTGCCAGCAGCACTAGCGGGGTTCGCACAGATACGCAGTATTTT. Using reference TRBV7-3 and TRBJ2-3 for the parts outside the CDR3, the full variable domain is GAGVSQTPSNKVTEKGKYVELRCDPISGHTALYWYRQSLGQGPEFLIYFQGTGAADDSGLPNDRFFAVRPEGSVSTLKIQRTERGDSAVYLCASSTSGVRTDTQYFGPGTRLTVL.

This clonotype was seen many times. The CDR3 loop reads CASRIGAASYNEQFF. In nucleotides, the CDR3 is TGTGCCAGCAGAATAGGGGCGGCCTCCTACAATGAGCAGTTCTTC. V gene TRBV7-2 combines with J gene TRBJ2-1; D is perhaps TRBD1 (5 bases). Germline CDR1 is SGHTA and CDR2 is FQGNSA. The CDR3 sequence is 15 residues long. V was trimmed by 6 bases and J by 0 bases, leaving 12 bases between them.

This clonotype was counted a few times. The chain employs TRBV29-1 and TRBJ1-2; possible D gene TRBD1, 6 bases. The CDR3 has 13 amino acids. CDR1 and CDR2 (germline): SQVTM, ANQGSEA. Trimming shortened V by 6 bases and J by 5 bases, and 16 bases separated the two germline ends. The CDR3 sequence is CSVERDTRYGYTF. DNA of the CDR3: TGCAGCGTAGAACGGGACACCCGTTATGGCTACACCTTC.

This clonotype appeared a few times. The chain couples TRBV7-9 to TRBJ2-2, with no clear D. The CDR3 consists of 14 residues. V shed 1 base and J shed 0 bases, with 3 bases lying between them. Germline CDR1 is SEHNR and CDR2 is FQNEAQ (reference sequence). The chain's CDR3 is CASSLVPNTGELFF. DNA for the CDR3: TGTGCCAGCAGCTTAGTCCCGAACACCGGGGAGCTGTTTTTT.

The chain joins TRBV4-2 to TRBJ2-4, with D hard to call. CDR3 length equals 19 residues. V lost 4 bases to trimming and J lost 2 bases, with 24 bases between them. In germline, CDR1 is LGHNA, CDR2 YNFKEQ. The CDR3 nucleotides are TGTGCCAGCAGCCGCTCCGCCTACAGAGGCTCGCAGTCCAAAAACATTCAGTACTTC. Its protein is CASSRSAYRGSQSKNIQYF.